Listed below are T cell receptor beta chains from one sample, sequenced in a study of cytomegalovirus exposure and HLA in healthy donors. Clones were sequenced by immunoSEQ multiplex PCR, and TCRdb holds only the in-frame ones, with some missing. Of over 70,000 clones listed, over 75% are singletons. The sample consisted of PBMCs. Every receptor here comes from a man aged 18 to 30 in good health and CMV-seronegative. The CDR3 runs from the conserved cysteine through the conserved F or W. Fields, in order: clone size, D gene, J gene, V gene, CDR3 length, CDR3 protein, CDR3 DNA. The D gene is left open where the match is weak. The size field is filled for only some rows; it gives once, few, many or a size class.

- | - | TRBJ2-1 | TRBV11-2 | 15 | CASSLDSGSYNEQFF | TGTGCCAGCAGCTTAGACAGTGGCTCCTACAATGAGCAGTTCTTC
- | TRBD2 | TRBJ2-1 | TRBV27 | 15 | CASSLTGGGYNEQFF | TGTGCCAGCAGTTTAACGGGGGGAGGATACAATGAGCAGTTCTTC
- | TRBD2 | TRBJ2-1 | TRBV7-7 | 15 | CASSLGRGEYNEQFF | TGTGCCAGCAGCTTAGGGCGGGGGGAATACAATGAGCAGTTCTTC
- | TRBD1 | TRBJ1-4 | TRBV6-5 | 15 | CASRGSTGGDEKLFF | TGTGCCAGCAGGGGATCGACAGGGGGGGATGAAAAACTGTTTTTT
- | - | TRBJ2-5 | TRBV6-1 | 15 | CASSEAGWGPETQYF | TGTGCCAGCAGTGAAGCAGGGTGGGGGCCGGAGACCCAGTACTTC
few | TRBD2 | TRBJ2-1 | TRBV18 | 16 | CASSLWTSGDYNEQFF | TGTGCCAGCTCACTGTGGACTAGCGGGGATTACAATGAGCAGTTCTTC
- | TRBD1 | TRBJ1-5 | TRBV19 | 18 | CASSIGTGGRWSNQPQHF | TGTGCCAGTAGTATAGGGACAGGGGGAAGGTGGAGCAATCAGCCCCAGCATTTT
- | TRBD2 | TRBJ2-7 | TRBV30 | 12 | CAASPGGPSQYF | TGTGCCGCCTCCCCGGGGGGTCCCTCGCAGTACTTC
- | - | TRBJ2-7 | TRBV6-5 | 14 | CASKKGGGTYEQYF | TGTGCCAGCAAAAAAGGAGGAGGCACCTACGAGCAGTACTTC
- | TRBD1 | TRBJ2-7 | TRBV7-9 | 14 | CASTPGTGSYEQYF | TGTGCCAGCACCCCAGGGACAGGCTCCTACGAGCAGTACTTC
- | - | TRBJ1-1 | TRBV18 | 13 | CASSPETVTEAFF | TGTGCCAGCTCACCAGAGACAGTCACTGAAGCTTTCTTT
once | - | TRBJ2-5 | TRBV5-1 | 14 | CASSFRVSPETQYF | TGCGCCAGCAGCTTCCGAGTGAGCCCAGAGACCCAGTACTTC
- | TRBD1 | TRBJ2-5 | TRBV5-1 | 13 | CASSPEDRETQYF | TGCGCCAGCAGCCCTGAGGACAGGGAGACCCAGTACTTC
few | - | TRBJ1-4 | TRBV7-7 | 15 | CASSLGRGPNEKLFF | TGTGCTAGCAGCTTAGGCAGGGGCCCTAATGAAAAACTGTTTTTT
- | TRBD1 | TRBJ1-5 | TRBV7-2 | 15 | CASSLAGTGLVSQHF | TGTGCCAGCAGCTTAGCAGGGACAGGTCTCGTGTCCCAGCATTTT
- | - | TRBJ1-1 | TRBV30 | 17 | CAWSTDRFTNMNTEAFF | TGTGCCTGGAGTACCGACAGATTCACAAACATGAACACTGAAGCTTTCTTT
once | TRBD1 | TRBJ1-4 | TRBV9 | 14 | CASSAGTGGEKLFF | TGTGCCAGCAGCGCCGGGACAGGGGGGGAAAAACTGTTTTTT
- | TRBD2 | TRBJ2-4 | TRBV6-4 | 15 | CASNPPLAGGNIQYF | TGTGCCAGCAACCCCCCGCTAGCGGGGGGAAACATTCAGTACTTC
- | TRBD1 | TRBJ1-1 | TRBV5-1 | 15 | CASSPRTGDMAEAFF | TGCGCCAGCAGCCCCCGGACAGGTGATATGGCGGAAGCTTTCTTT
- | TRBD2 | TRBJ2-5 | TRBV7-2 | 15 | CASSLGGGGGETQYF | TGTGCCAGCAGCTTAGGTGGCGGGGGTGGGGAGACCCAGTACTTC
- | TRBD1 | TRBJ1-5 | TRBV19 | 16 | CASSLRDRISNQPQHF | TGTGCCAGTAGTTTGAGGGACAGGATTAGCAATCAGCCCCAGCATTTT
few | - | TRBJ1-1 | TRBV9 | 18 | CASSPPARGGTPNTEAFF | TGTGCCAGCAGCCCACCAGCCCGGGGAGGGACACCGAACACTGAAGCTTTCTTT
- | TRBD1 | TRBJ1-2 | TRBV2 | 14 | CARYTDRVDYGYTF | TGTGCCAGATACACCGACAGGGTTGACTATGGCTACACCTTC
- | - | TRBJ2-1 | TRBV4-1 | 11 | CASSQADEQFF | TGCGCCAGCAGCCAAGCAGATGAGCAGTTCTTC
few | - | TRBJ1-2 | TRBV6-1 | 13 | CASIGGGNYGYTF | TGTGCCAGCATAGGGGGGGGTAACTATGGCTACACCTTC
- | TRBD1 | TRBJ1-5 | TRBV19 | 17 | CASSIDSGTDSNQPQHF | TGTGCCAGTAGTATAGATTCAGGGACAGATAGCAATCAGCCCCAGCATTTT
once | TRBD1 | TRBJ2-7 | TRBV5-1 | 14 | CASSGRTGNYEQYF | TGCGCCAGCAGCGGGAGGACAGGGAACTACGAGCAGTACTTC
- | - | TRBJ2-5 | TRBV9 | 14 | CASSVGARQETQYF | TGTGCCAGCAGCGTAGGGGCGAGACAAGAGACCCAGTACTTC
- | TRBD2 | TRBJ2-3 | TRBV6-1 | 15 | CASSEQRGGVDTQYF | TGTGCCAGCAGTGAACAGCGGGGGGGTGTAGATACGCAGTATTTT
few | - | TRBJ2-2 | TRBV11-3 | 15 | CASSDLGGNTGELFF | TGTGCCAGCAGCGACCTCGGGGGGAACACCGGGGAGCTGTTTTTT
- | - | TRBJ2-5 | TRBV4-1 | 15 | CASSQDWAGEETQYF | TGCGCCAGCAGCCAAGATTGGGCAGGGGAGGAGACCCAGTACTTC
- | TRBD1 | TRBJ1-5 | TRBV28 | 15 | CASSLTGGSNQPQHF | TGTGCCAGCAGTTTAACAGGGGGAAGCAATCAGCCCCAGCATTTT
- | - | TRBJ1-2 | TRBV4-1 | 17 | CASSQDRKAEDNYGYTF | TGCGCCAGCAGCCAAGATCGGAAGGCGGAAGATAACTATGGCTACACCTTC
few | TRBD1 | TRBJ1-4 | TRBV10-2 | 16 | CATRVRGQGLNEKLFF | TGCGCCACCCGGGTTAGGGGACAGGGATTAAATGAAAAACTGTTTTTT
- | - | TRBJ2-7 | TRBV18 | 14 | CASSLNGQGAEQYF | TGTGCCAGCTCTCTTAATGGCCAGGGCGCCGAGCAGTACTTC
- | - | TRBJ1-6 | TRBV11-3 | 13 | CASSWRENSPLHF | TGTGCCAGCAGCTGGAGGGAAAATTCACCCCTCCACTTT
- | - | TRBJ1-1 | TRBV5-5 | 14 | CASSLEGGGTEAFF | TGTGCCAGCAGCTTGGAAGGCGGGGGTACTGAAGCTTTCTTT
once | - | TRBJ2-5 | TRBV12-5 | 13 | CASGFRVQETQYF | TGTGCTAGTGGTTTCCGGGTTCAAGAGACCCAGTACTTC
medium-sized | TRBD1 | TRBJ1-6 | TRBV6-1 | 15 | CASSESPGGNSPLHF | TGTGCCAGCAGTGAAAGCCCAGGGGGCAATTCACCCCTCCACTTT
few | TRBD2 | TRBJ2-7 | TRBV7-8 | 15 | CASSLGLAGHYEQYF | TGTGCCAGCAGCTTAGGACTAGCGGGGCACTACGAGCAGTACTTC
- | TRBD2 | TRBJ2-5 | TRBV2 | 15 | CASSGRGGRQETQYF | TGTGCCAGCAGTGGGCGGGGGGGGCGCCAAGAGACCCAGTACTTC
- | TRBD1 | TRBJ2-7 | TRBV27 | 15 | CASVPLGQGAYEQYF | TGTGCCAGTGTACCCCTGGGACAGGGAGCCTACGAGCAGTACTTC
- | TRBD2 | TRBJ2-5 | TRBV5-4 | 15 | CASSFPSGGPETQYF | TGTGCCAGCAGCTTTCCTAGCGGGGGGCCAGAGACCCAGTACTTC
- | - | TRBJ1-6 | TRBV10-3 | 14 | CAITSGLRGGPLHF | TGTGCCATCACCTCGGGACTGCGCGGGGGACCCCTCCACTTT
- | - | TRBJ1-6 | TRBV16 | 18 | CASSISYQGTSYNSPLHF | TGTGCCAGCAGTATTTCGTACCAGGGGACGTCCTATAATTCACCCCTCCACTTT
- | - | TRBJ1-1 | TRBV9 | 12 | CASSPGNTEAFF | TGTGCCAGCAGCCCAGGGAACACTGAAGCTTTCTTT
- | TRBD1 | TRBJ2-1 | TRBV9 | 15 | CASSVLQGAYNEQFF | TGTGCCAGCAGCGTATTGCAGGGGGCCTACAATGAGCAGTTCTTC
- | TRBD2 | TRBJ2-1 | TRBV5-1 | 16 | CASSLESGGLYNEQFF | TGCGCCAGCAGCTTGGAAAGCGGGGGCCTCTACAATGAGCAGTTCTTC
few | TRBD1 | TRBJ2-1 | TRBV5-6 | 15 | CASSSPPGQSYEQFF | TGTGCCAGCAGCTCACCACCGGGACAGAGTTATGAGCAGTTCTTC
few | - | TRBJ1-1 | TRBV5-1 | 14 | CASSPQVLTSGAFF | TGCGCCAGCAGCCCCCAAGTCCTTACGTCGGGGGCTTTCTTT
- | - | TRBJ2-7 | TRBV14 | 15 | CASSQKYRLAGEQYF | TGTGCCAGCAGCCAGAAATACAGGCTTGCGGGGGAGCAGTACTTC
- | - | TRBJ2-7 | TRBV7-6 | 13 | CASSSLSSYEQYF | TGTGCCAGCAGCTCACTATCCTCCTACGAGCAGTACTTC
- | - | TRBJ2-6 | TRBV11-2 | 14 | CASSLGLRANVLTF | TGTGCCAGCAGCCTCGGTTTACGAGCCAACGTCCTGACTTTC
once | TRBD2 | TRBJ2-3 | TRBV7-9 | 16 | CSSSFSTSGRGDTQYF | TGTTCCAGCAGCTTCTCGACTAGCGGGAGGGGGGATACGCAGTATTTT
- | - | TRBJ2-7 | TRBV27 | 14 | CASSSGTPTYEQYF | TGTGCCAGTAGTTCCGGGACACCAACCTACGAGCAGTACTTC
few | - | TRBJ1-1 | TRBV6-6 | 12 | CASRLESGVAFF | TGTGCCAGCAGGCTCGAATCGGGTGTAGCTTTCTTT
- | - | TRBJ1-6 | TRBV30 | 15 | CAWSGQGGNNSPLHF | TGTGCCTGGAGTGGTCAGGGAGGTAATAATTCACCCCTCCACTTT
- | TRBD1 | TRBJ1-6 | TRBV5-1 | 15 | CASSLWTGGSSPLHF | TGCGCCAGCAGCTTGTGGACAGGGGGCTCCTCACCCCTCCACTTT
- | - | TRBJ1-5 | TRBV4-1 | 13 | CASSQRGDQPQHF | TGCGCCAGCAGCCAGCGGGGAGATCAGCCCCAGCATTTT
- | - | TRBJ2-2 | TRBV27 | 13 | CASSDTYTGELFF | TGTGCCAGCAGTGACACATACACCGGGGAGCTGTTTTTT